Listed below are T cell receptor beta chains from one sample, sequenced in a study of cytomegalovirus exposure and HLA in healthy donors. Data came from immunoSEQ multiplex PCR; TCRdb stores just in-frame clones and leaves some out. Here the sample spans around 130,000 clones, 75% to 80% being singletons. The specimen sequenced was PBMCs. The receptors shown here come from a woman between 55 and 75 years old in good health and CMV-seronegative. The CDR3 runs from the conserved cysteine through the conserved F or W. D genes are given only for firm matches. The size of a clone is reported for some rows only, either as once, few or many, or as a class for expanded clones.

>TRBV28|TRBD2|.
CASRRLAGVNTGELFF
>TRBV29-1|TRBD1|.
CSVEEVLGGSNTEAFF
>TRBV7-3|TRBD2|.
CASSKTSGGAGEQFF
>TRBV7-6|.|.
CASSLRGLTGTGELFF
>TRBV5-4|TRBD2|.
CASGVTSGGPDTQYF
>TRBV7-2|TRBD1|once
CASSFGSGTVGGYTF
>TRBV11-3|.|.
CASSFGGDDVEQYF
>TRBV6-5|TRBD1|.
CASKQGARETQYF
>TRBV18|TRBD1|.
CASSPVTGVADTQYF
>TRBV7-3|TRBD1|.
CASSGHRGGEKLFF
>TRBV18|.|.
CASSPPGRTQNTIYF
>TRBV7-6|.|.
CASSLSRGTNSPLHF
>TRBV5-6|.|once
CASSLYQYNQPQHF
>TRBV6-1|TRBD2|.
CASSPGLANTGELFF
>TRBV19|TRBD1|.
CASSPPPTGAEAKNIQYF
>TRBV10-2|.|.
CASSEAVPGELFF
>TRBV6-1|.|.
CASPGLGAYEKLFF
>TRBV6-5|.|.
CASSSTGTPLINEQFF
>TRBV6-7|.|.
CASSYSWQGWTDTQYF
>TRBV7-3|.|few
CASSFGGEANTQYF
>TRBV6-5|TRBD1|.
CASTDRTGPPEAFF
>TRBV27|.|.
CASRDRLPDEQYF
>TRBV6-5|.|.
CASRSPTGNYEQYF
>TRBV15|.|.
CATSPTGSNYGYTF
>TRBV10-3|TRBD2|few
CAISASGTSTDTQYF
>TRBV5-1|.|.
CASSLDAPGNTEAFF
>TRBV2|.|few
CASSRDTRNTEAFF
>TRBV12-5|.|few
CASGPPRGMNTEAFF
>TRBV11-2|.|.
CASSLAVRGVLSSYNEQFF
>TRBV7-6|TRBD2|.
CASSFVAGMADTQYF
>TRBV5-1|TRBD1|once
CASSPGTGASEQYF
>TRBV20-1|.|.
CSAARDIQYF
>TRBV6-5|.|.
CASSPGRGNTGELFF
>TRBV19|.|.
CASSIGGPAPYGYTF
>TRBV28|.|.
CASSFVARVNEQYF
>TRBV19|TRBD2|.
CASSKTTGGYYNEQFF
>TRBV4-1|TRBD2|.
CASSQVPGGAYDEQFF
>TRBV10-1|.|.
CASSESGGNTGELFF
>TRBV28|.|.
CASSHRRAGGYLYGYTF
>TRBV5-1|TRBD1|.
CASSPPGQGLRKLFF
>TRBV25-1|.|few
CASQGNSYEQYF
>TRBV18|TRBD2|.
CASSPSSGSIVTDTQYF
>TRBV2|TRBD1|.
CASSESGQGIDEQYF
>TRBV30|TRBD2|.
CAWGGLAGLLETQYF
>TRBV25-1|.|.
CASSDWGLGTMGEKLFF
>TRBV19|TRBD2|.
CASSIRQASGGAVSKNIQYF
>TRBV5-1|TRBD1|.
CASRPGTGAGYTYNEQFF
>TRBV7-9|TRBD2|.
CSSSLGTSGSWDEQFF
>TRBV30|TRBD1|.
CAWRQVASGTGGGVLNNSPLHF
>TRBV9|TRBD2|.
CASSGRLAGGPAGELFF
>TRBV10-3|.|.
CAISDQYNSPLHF
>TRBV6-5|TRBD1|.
CASSTQGTGGGIAFF
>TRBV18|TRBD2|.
CASSPPGLAASYEQYF
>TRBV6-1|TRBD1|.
CASSEARTGSGSGNTIYF
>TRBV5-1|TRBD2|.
CASSSATSVGPDTQYF
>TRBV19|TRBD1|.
CASQETGTWGQGAGYTF
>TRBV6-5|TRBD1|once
CASSSQGAVTGELFF
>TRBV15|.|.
CATSKLPRTDTQYF
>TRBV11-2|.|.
CASSLEWQGYEQYF